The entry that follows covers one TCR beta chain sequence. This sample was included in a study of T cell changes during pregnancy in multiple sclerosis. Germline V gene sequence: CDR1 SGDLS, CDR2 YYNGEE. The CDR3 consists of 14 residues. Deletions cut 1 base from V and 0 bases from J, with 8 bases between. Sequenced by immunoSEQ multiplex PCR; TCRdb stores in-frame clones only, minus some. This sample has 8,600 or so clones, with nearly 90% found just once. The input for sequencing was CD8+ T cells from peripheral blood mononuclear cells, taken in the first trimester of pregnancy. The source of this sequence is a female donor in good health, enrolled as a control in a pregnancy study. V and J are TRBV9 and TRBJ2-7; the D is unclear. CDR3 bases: TGTGCCAGCAGCGTATCAACGGGCTCCTACGAGCAGTACTTC. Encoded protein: CASSVSTGSYEQYF.